The 6 T cell receptor beta chains listed next were all sequenced from one sample in a study of blood T cell repertoires in COVID-19 (TCRdb year 2020). The library was built by means of the immunoSEQ multiplex PCR assay. TCRdb provides this immuneACCESS table in a form limited to in-frame rearrangements. Some clones are lacking; in checked studies, under half of them reflect an unresolved V gene, and why the rest are absent is not known. This sample lists tens of thousands of clones; around 82% were detected once. Jointly, the top ten make up approximately 29% of the sample. Sequenced: peripheral blood. These TCRs come from a human donor in a cohort sampled during active COVID-19.

The rearrangement joins TRBV19 to TRBJ2-1; 11 bases align to TRBD1. Trimming took 7 bases from V and 0 from J; bases not matched to a gene: 11. In germline, CDR1 is LNHDA, CDR2 SQIVND (reference sequence). CDR3 length: 18 residues. The CDR3 nucleotides read TGTGCCAGTACCCTGGGACAGGGGGACTCCCTCTCCTACAATGAGCAGTTCTTC. The encoded protein is CASTLGQGDSLSYNEQFF.

This clone was counted once. J is TRBJ1-1 and V is TRBV4-1; 7 bases line up with TRBD1. The V and J ends lost 4 bases and 3 bases, in that order; junction bases with no gene match: 11. Looked up from germline, CDR1 is MGHRA and CDR2 is YSYEKL. The length of the CDR3 is 16 residues. CDR3 DNA sequence: TGCGCCAGCAGCCCCACAGGGGCCTCAAGGGACACTGAAGCTTTCTTT. It codes for CASSPTGASRDTEAFF.

The rearrangement links TRBV5-4 to TRBJ1-4; 9 bases are shared with TRBD1. The trim removed 5 bases at V and 7 bases at J, leaving 3 bases unmatched. The length of the CDR3 is 13 residues. The germline CDR1 and CDR2 sequences are SGHNT and YYREEE (reference sequence). The CDR3 sequence: CASRGQGGEKLFF. CDR3 nucleotides: TGTGCCAGCAGGGGACAGGGTGGTGAAAAACTGTTTTTT.

This clone appeared a few times. The V call is TRBV6-5, the J call TRBJ2-7; D gene uncertain. Deletions cut 0 bases from V and 3 bases from J, with 9 bases between. The CDR3 spans 14 residues. Per the germline V gene, CDR1 is MNHEY and CDR2 is SVGAGI. CDR3 DNA sequence: TGTGCCAGCAGTTACTCGAACGCGAACTACGAGCAGTACTTC. This sequence encodes CASSYSNANYEQYF.

The chain uses TRBV5-5 and TRBJ2-7; 8 bases match TRBD2. Trimming took 4 bases from V and 2 from J; bases not matched to a gene: 2. The CDR3 runs 13 residues. In germline, CDR1 is SGHKS, CDR2 YYEKEE (reference sequence). CDR3 in DNA: TGTGCCAGCAGCACGGGACTAGCCTACGAGCAGTACTTC. Translation: CASSTGLAYEQYF.

The CDR3 sequence is CASSQEGASGGRTDTQYF. In DNA form, the CDR3 reads TGCGCCAGCAGCCAAGAGGGGGCTAGCGGGGGGCGGACAGATACGCAGTATTTT. The chain joins TRBV4-1 to TRBJ2-3; the match to TRBD2 covers 11 bases. V shed 0 bases, J shed 3 bases, and the junction held 8 bases outside the gene matches. The CDR3 has 18 residues. Germline CDR1 and CDR2: MGHRA and YSYEKL.